A single sample gave rise to the 16 T cell receptor beta chains below, sequenced in a study of cytomegalovirus exposure and HLA in healthy donors. Some clones are missing from TCRdb's copy, which holds only in-frame ones; the method was immunoSEQ multiplex PCR. Among under 250,000 clones listed, about 81% were seen once. Sequences were obtained from PBMCs. The receptors stem from a woman aged 25-40 years in good health and CMV-seronegative.

The gene calls are TRBV5-1 and TRBJ2-1, with D perhaps matching TRBD2 (6 bases). V was shortened by 2 bases and J by 7 bases, with 13 bases between the two germline ends. This CDR3 contains 14 residues. CDR1 is SGHRS and CDR2 is YFSETQ in the germline V gene. The CDR3 nucleotides read TGCGCCAGCAGCTTAGGGCTAGCGATGAATGAGCAGTTCTTC. Its translation is CASSLGLAMNEQFF.

V is TRBV18 and J is TRBJ1-1, with a possible D match to TRBD1 (5 bases). From germline, CDR1 is KGHSH and CDR2 LQKENI. Deletions cut 5 bases from V and 6 bases from J, with 10 bases between. The CDR3 covers 12 residues. The CDR3 loop reads CASSVQGSEAFF. CDR3 coding DNA: TGTGCCAGCTCAGTCCAGGGATCTGAAGCTTTCTTT.

In its sample, this clone was seen a few times. The rearrangement links TRBV6-1 to TRBJ2-3, with D perhaps TRBD1 (5 bases). The CDR3 sequence is 14 residues long. V was trimmed by 1 base and J by 4 bases, leaving 9 bases between them. In germline, CDR1 is MNHNS, CDR2 SASEGT. The chain's CDR3 is CASSEGQGPDTQYF. DNA of the CDR3: TGTGCCAGCAGTGAAGGGCAGGGCCCAGATACGCAGTATTTT.

The rearrangement joins TRBV6-6 to TRBJ1-2; TRBD1 aligns across 9 bases. Germline CDR1 and CDR2: MNHNY and SVGAGI (reference sequence). This CDR3 spans 15 amino acids. With 6 bases clipped from V and 4 bases from J, the junction kept 9 bases outside the gene matches. CDR3 loop: CASRQGAKGLYGYTF. The DNA of the CDR3 is TGTGCCAGCAGACAGGGGGCGAAGGGGCTCTATGGCTACACCTTC.

The chain carries TRBV2 and TRBJ2-7; perhaps TRBD1 as D (6 bases). CDR3 length: 17 amino acids. Trimming took off 4 bases at V and 3 bases at J, with 22 bases between the two ends. Germline CDR1 and CDR2: SNHLY and FYNNEI. CDR3 sequence (DNA): TGTGCCAGCAGTGTCCAGTGGTCCGACAGGAATATCTACGAGCAGTACTTC. Translated: CASSVQWSDRNIYEQYF. The full variable domain, in which reference TRBV2 and TRBJ2-7 provide the parts outside the CDR3, is EPEVTQTPSHQVTQMGQEVILRCVPISNHLYFYWYRQILGQKVEFLVSFYNNEISEKSEIFDDQFSVERPDGSNFTLKIRSTKLEDSAMYFCASSVQWSDRNIYEQYFGPGTRLTVT.

This clone has a single count. The V call is TRBV30, the J call TRBJ1-5; 8 bases agree with TRBD1. Losses at the gene ends were 2 bases for V and 3 bases for J; bases not matched to a gene: 6. CDR3 size: 15 residues. Germline loops: CDR1 GTSNPN, CDR2 SVGIG (reference sequence). CDR3 nucleotide sequence: TGTGCCTGGAGTAAAGGACAGGGAAACAATCAGCCCCAGCATTTT. It codes for CAWSKGQGNNQPQHF.

V is TRBV7-9 and J is TRBJ2-4; weak D call: TRBD1 (6 bases). CDR3 length equals 15 residues. Germline values: CDR1 SEHNR, CDR2 FQNEAQ (reference sequence). V shed 8 bases and J shed 3 bases, with 17 bases lying between them. The CDR3 bases are TGTGCCAGCGACAGGCTAGTGGTGGGCAAAAACATTCAGTACTTC. Translating gives CASDRLVVGKNIQYF.

V gene TRBV6-5 combines with J gene TRBJ1-5; weak D call: TRBD1 (6 bases). This CDR3 has 15 amino acids. Trimming removed 6 bases from V and 2 bases from J, with 14 bases in between. Per germline, CDR1 MNHEY and CDR2 SVGAGI. This CDR3 is CASSTGGGGNQPQHF. The CDR3 nucleotides are TGTGCCAGCAGCACCGGGGGGGGCGGCAATCAGCCCCAGCATTTT.

This sequence joins TRBV4-1 and TRBJ2-1; weak D call: TRBD1 (6 bases). Looked up from germline, CDR1 is MGHRA and CDR2 is YSYEKL. V was shortened by 2 bases and J by 0 bases, with 8 bases between the two germline ends. The CDR3 length is 15 residues. Here the CDR3 reads CASSQQGSSYNEQFF. CDR3 DNA: TGCGCCAGCAGCCAACAGGGGAGCTCCTACAATGAGCAGTTCTTC.

This clone was recorded a few times. V usage is TRBV5-4 and J usage is TRBJ1-5; perhaps TRBD1 as D (5 bases). Deletions cut 0 bases from V and 2 bases from J, with 9 bases between. CDR1 and CDR2 (germline): SGHNT, YYREEE (reference sequence). The length of the CDR3 is 15 residues. CDR3 protein: CASSLDQGGNQPQHF. CDR3 DNA sequence: TGTGCCAGCAGCTTGGATCAGGGCGGCAATCAGCCCCAGCATTTT.

The chain uses TRBV7-2 and TRBJ1-1; D is undetermined. CDR1 SGHTA and CDR2 FQGNSA come from the germline V gene. V was pared by 5 bases and J by 2 bases, with 9 bases between. The length of the CDR3 is 13 residues. The CDR3 loop is CASSGRVNTEAFF. DNA of the CDR3: TGTGCCAGCAGCGGGAGAGTTAACACTGAAGCTTTCTTT.

J is TRBJ1-6 and V is TRBV5-1, with TRBD1 matching 7 bases. CDR1 and CDR2 from the germline V gene are SGHRS and YFSETQ. J was trimmed by 9 bases and V by 5 bases; bases with no gene match: 5. There are 13 residues in the CDR3. The CDR3 coding sequence is TGCGCCAGCAGGTCGACAGGGCCTTCACCCCTCCACTTT. It encodes CASRSTGPSPLHF.

This clone was seen a single time. J is TRBJ2-2 and V is TRBV7-9; 11 bases are a match to TRBD2. CDR3 length: 18 residues. The trim removed 1 base at V and 5 bases at J, leaving 9 bases unmatched. Looked up from germline, CDR1 is SEHNR and CDR2 is FQNEAQ (reference sequence). The DNA for the CDR3 is TGTGCCAGCAGCTTAGATAGTAGCGGGAGGGCCTCAACCGGGGAGCTGTTTTTT. Translating it yields CASSLDSSGRASTGELFF.

The chain couples TRBV27 to TRBJ2-7; tentatively, D is TRBD1 (7 bases). The germline CDR1 and CDR2 sequences are MNHEY and SMNVEV (reference sequence). The CDR3 extends over 13 amino acids. V was pared by 3 bases and J by 5 bases, with 11 bases between. CDR3 protein: CASSLEGAHEQYF. The CDR3 nucleotides are TGTGCCAGCAGTTTGGAGGGGGCCCACGAGCAGTACTTC.

V is TRBV2 and J is TRBJ2-7; 11 nucleotides agree with TRBD2. Germline loops: CDR1 SNHLY, CDR2 FYNNEI. The CDR3 covers 13 residues. Trimming took 6 bases from V and 6 from J; bases not matched to a gene: 4. The CDR3 region has the DNA TGTGCCAGCAGGACTAGCGGGATTGGCGAGCAGTACTTC. This codes for CASRTSGIGEQYF.

The chain links TRBV6-5 to TRBJ2-3, with 8 bases fitting TRBD1. The length of the CDR3 is 15 residues. Germline-derived CDR1 and CDR2 are MNHEY and SVGAGI. J gave up 5 bases and V 1 base, and 5 bases lay outside the gene matches. CDR3 loop: CASSYYGTGVDTQYF. In DNA, the CDR3 is TGTGCCAGCAGTTACTACGGGACAGGTGTAGATACGCAGTATTTT.